This TCR beta chain was documented in a study of blood T cells in healthy people across ages. A few counts support this clonotype. Sample-barcoded 5' priming and a J-beta primer mix drove a second PCR of about 7 to 11 cycles. TCRdb recomputed calls from the 5' RACE reads with MiXCR, one row per CDR3 protein. The repertoire holds roughly 700,000 distinct CDR3 sequences, with approximately 25% as singletons. CDR1 is MGHRA and CDR2 is YSYEKL in the germline V gene. Trimming took 1 base from V and 0 from J, leaving 8 bases between them. There are 15 residues in the CDR3. These same data were also listed under a study on T cells of mothers and their children.

The sequence came from a boy under 18 in good health. The chain carries TRBV4-1 and TRBJ2-3; no definite D call. The specimen was blood. CDR3 in amino acids: CASSQVAVSTDTQYF. CDR3 coding DNA: TGCGCCAGCAGCCAAGTAGCAGTTAGCACAGATACGCAGTATTTT.